Shown below are 25 T cell receptor beta chains from a single sample sequenced in a study of cytomegalovirus exposure and HLA in healthy donors. The PCR employed 60 Vbeta primers together with 13 Jbeta primers. Sequenced by immunoSEQ multiplex PCR; TCRdb stores in-frame clones only, minus some. The sample yields tens of thousands of clones, about three fifths seen once. The sample comprised PBMCs. These receptors were collected from a woman aged 25 to 39 in good health and CMV-seropositive.

This chain joins TRBV7-9 and TRBJ2-2; TRBD2 aligns across 10 bases. Germline loops: CDR1 SEHNR, CDR2 FQNEAQ (reference sequence). The CDR3 is 18 amino acids. J gave up 2 bases and V 5 bases, and 11 bases lay outside the gene matches. Here the CDR3 DNA reads TGTGCCAGCAGCCCCGTATTTTGGACTAGCGGAAACACCGGGGAGCTGTTTTTT. Amino acid sequence: CASSPVFWTSGNTGELFF.

This clone showed up just a few times. J is TRBJ1-4 and V is TRBV19; a weak D match, TRBD1 (6 bases). V dropped 7 bases and J dropped 10 bases, with 19 bases sitting between them. This CDR3 has 14 residues. The V gene's germline CDR1 is LNHDA and CDR2 SQIVND (reference sequence). CDR3 sequence reads: CASNPPGQGRKLFF. The CDR3 region has the DNA TGTGCCAGTAATCCCCCCGGCCAGGGGCGAAAACTGTTTTTT.

The chain recombines TRBV4-2 with TRBJ2-3, with 9 bases matching TRBD2. V was clipped by 0 bases and J by 2 bases; unmatched bases: 6. This CDR3 spans 17 amino acids. CDR1 is LGHNA, CDR2 YNFKEQ, per germline. The CDR3 protein is CASSQDRLAGITDTQYF. CDR3 nucleotide sequence: TGTGCCAGCAGCCAAGATCGGCTAGCGGGAATCACAGATACGCAGTATTTT.

V and J are TRBV5-1 and TRBJ1-5; 8 bases match TRBD1. This CDR3 contains 14 residues. Germline trimming cut 4 bases from V and 2 bases from J; bases unmatched to any gene: 2. In germline, CDR1 is SGHRS, CDR2 YFSETQ. The CDR3 region has the DNA TGCGCCAGCAGCCCGACAGGGGGCAATCAGCCCCAGCATTTT. Encoded protein: CASSPTGGNQPQHF.

The chain is built from TRBV6-1 and TRBJ2-5; perhaps TRBD1 as D (6 bases). V lost 5 bases to trimming and J lost 1 base, with 11 bases between them. The CDR3 runs 14 residues. Germline assignment: CDR1 MNHNS and CDR2 SASEGT. This CDR3 is CASSRDNTQETQYF. DNA of the CDR3: TGTGCCAGCAGTAGGGACAACACCCAAGAGACCCAGTACTTC.

The rearrangement joins TRBV30 to TRBJ1-2; D is undetermined. The V end was cut by 8 bases, the J end by 8 bases, with 21 bases between. The germline V gene encodes CDR1 GTSNPN and CDR2 SVGIG (reference sequence). This CDR3 is built from 13 residues. The CDR3 region is CARQIVAGMGYTF. As DNA, the CDR3 is TGTGCCCGCCAAATTGTGGCCGGGATGGGCTACACCTTC.

The V gene is TRBV7-9, the J gene TRBJ2-1; TRBD2 matches 8 bases. The CDR3 length is 14 residues. Germline trimming cut 4 bases from V and 8 bases from J; bases unmatched to any gene: 7. CDR1 SEHNR and CDR2 FQNEAQ come from the germline V gene (reference sequence). This CDR3 reads CASSSLGTRDEQFF. Written as DNA, the CDR3 is TGTGCCAGCAGCTCTCTCGGGACTAGAGATGAGCAGTTCTTC.

The rearrangement joins TRBV5-1 to TRBJ1-4; D gene uncertain. The CDR3 runs to 15 residues. V lost 0 bases to trimming and J lost 1 base, with 7 bases between them. Germline V gene sequence: CDR1 SGHRS, CDR2 YFSETQ. Here the CDR3 DNA reads TGCGCCAGCAGCTTGGGGCTTGGAACTAATGAAAAACTGTTTTTT. Protein: CASSLGLGTNEKLFF.

V is TRBV5-1 and J is TRBJ1-1; 10 nucleotides align to TRBD1. Germline CDR1 and CDR2: SGHRS and YFSETQ. The CDR3 is 14 amino acids. Trimming at V came to 0 bases and at J to 10 bases, leaving 6 bases not matched to a gene. This CDR3 is CASSLATGTGVAFF. CDR3 coding DNA: TGCGCCAGCAGCTTGGCCACGGGGACAGGGGTAGCTTTCTTT.

The chain has TRBV11-2 and TRBJ1-4; D perhaps matches TRBD1 (6 bases). Germline V gives CDR1 SGHAT, CDR2 FQNNGV. The CDR3 sequence is 14 residues long. V was cut by 2 bases and J by 7 bases, with 11 bases left in between. In DNA form, the CDR3 reads TGTGCCAGCAGCTTAATACAGGGAGCTGAAAAACTGTTTTTT. Protein sequence: CASSLIQGAEKLFF. The full variable domain, rest sourced from reference TRBV11-2 and TRBJ1-4, is EAGVAQSPRYKIIEKRQSVAFWCNPISGHATLYWYQQILGQGPKLLIQFQNNGVVDDSQLPKDRFSAERLKGVDSTLKIQPAKLEDSAVYLCASSLIQGAEKLFFGSGTQLSVL.

The genes are TRBV4-2 and TRBJ2-5, with TRBD2 identical over 7 bases. V lost 3 bases to trimming and J lost 5 bases; unmatched junction nucleotides: 6. The CDR3 runs to 14 residues. Germline values: CDR1 LGHNA, CDR2 YNFKEQ. CDR3 residues: CASSQGGGSETQYF. CDR3 bases: TGTGCCAGCAGCCAGGGGGGGGGAAGCGAGACCCAGTACTTC.

V gene TRBV7-9 combines with J gene TRBJ2-7, with TRBD2 matching 7 bases. The germline V gene has CDR1 SEHNR and CDR2 FQNEAQ (reference sequence). The trim removed 6 bases at V and 2 bases at J, leaving 1 base unmatched. The CDR3 has 12 amino acids. The chain's CDR3 is CASSAGAYEQYF. CDR3 bases: TGTGCCAGCAGTGCGGGAGCCTACGAGCAGTACTTC.

The chain is built from TRBV19 and TRBJ2-5, with TRBD2 matching 9 bases. The CDR3 contains 16 residues. Unmatched junction bases numbered 13, after V lost 4 bases and J lost 7 bases. Per germline, CDR1 LNHDA and CDR2 SQIVND (reference sequence). The DNA of the CDR3 is TGTGCCAGTAGTAATCCGTCTAGCGGGGAGAGGGGGACCCAGTACTTC. This codes for CASSNPSSGERGTQYF.

The rearrangement uses TRBV7-6 and TRBJ1-5; no definite D call. The CDR3 runs 13 residues. In germline, CDR1 is SGHVS, CDR2 FNYEAQ. Trimming pared 7 bases from V and 9 bases from J, leaving 16 bases between. CDR3 nucleotides: TGTGCCAGCACCACCGCATCAACGGGGCCCCAGCATTTT. This encodes CASTTASTGPQHF.

The rearrangement links TRBV5-1 to TRBJ2-6, with TRBD2 matching 13 bases. Germline V lookup: CDR1 SGHRS, CDR2 YFSETQ. The CDR3 is 17 residues long. Trimming took 6 bases from V and 2 from J; bases not matched to a gene: 5. CDR3 protein: CASTPLAGGPGANVLTF. Here the CDR3 DNA reads TGCGCCAGCACACCACTAGCGGGGGGGCCTGGGGCCAACGTCCTGACTTTC.

The rearrangement joins TRBV7-3 to TRBJ2-7; the match to TRBD1 covers 9 bases. Germline V lookup: CDR1 SGHTA, CDR2 FQGTGA. Trimming removed 5 bases from V and 7 bases from J; junction bases left unmatched: 9. The CDR3 is made up of 14 amino acids. CDR3 region: CASSGQGTLKEQYF. Written as DNA, the CDR3 is TGTGCCAGCAGCGGACAGGGGACTTTAAAGGAGCAGTACTTC.

This clone came up a few times. V usage is TRBV4-1 and J usage is TRBJ2-3; TRBD2 agrees at 10 bases. Germline loops: CDR1 MGHRA, CDR2 YSYEKL. The J segment lost 11 bases and the V segment lost 0 bases, leaving 2 bases of the junction unmatched. The CDR3 is 13 residues long. The CDR3 bases are TGCGCCAGCAGCCAAGATCGACTAGCGGGGCAGTATTTT. Protein product: CASSQDRLAGQYF.

The CDR3 nucleotides are TGTGCCACCAGCAGAGTGGCAATCAATGAGCAGTTCTTC. Protein product: CATSRVAINEQFF. This chain links TRBV15 with TRBJ2-1; D not certain. The germline gives CDR1 LNHNV, CDR2 YYDKDF (reference sequence). V was cut by 1 base and J by 6 bases, with 7 bases left in between. The CDR3 has 13 residues.

The chain employs TRBV28 and TRBJ2-3, with 15 positions matching TRBD2. The CDR3 is made up of 16 amino acids. The germline V gene encodes CDR1 MDHEN and CDR2 SYDVKM. After removal of 7 bases from V and 5 bases from J, the junction contained 7 bases not matched to a gene. In DNA form, the CDR3 reads TGTGCCAGCACCCGAGGACTAGCGGGGGGGGTAGATACGCAGTATTTT. Translation gives CASTRGLAGGVDTQYF. The full variable domain, in which reference TRBV28 and TRBJ2-3 provide the parts outside the CDR3, is DVKVTQSSRYLVKRTGEKVFLECVQDMDHENMFWYRQDPGLGLRLIYFSYDVKMKEKGDIPEGYSVSREKKERFSLILESASTNQTSMYLCASTRGLAGGVDTQYFGPGTRLTVL.

The chain uses TRBV9 and TRBJ2-2, with D possibly TRBD2 on 5 matching bases. The CDR3 has 14 amino acids. Germline V gives CDR1 SGDLS, CDR2 YYNGEE. V was pared by 2 bases and J by 6 bases, with 11 bases between. CDR3: CASSVVMEAGELFF. The CDR3 DNA follows: TGTGCCAGCAGCGTGGTGATGGAGGCCGGGGAGCTGTTTTTT.

This sequence joins TRBV19 and TRBJ2-1; TRBD2 aligns across 12 bases. CDR3 size: 19 residues. V lost 5 bases to trimming and J lost 6 bases; unmatched junction nucleotides: 17. From germline, CDR1 is LNHDA and CDR2 SQIVND (reference sequence). The CDR3 region has the DNA TGTGCCAGTAGTGAGCTAGCGGGGGGGAGAGGTTGGGGTGGCAATGAGCAGTTCTTC. Amino acids: CASSELAGGRGWGGNEQFF.

The chain recombines TRBV6-1 with TRBJ1-6, with 7 nucleotides matching TRBD1. CDR1 is MNHNS and CDR2 is SASEGT in the germline V gene. Trimming removed 6 bases from V and 9 bases from J; junction bases left unmatched: 11. There are 15 residues in the CDR3. CDR3: CASSRETGVGSPLHF. CDR3 in DNA: TGTGCCAGCAGCCGAGAAACAGGGGTGGGTTCACCCCTCCACTTT.

The chain uses TRBV7-2 and TRBJ1-2; tentatively, D is TRBD1 (5 bases). CDR1 is SGHTA, CDR2 FQGNSA, per germline. This CDR3 is built from 16 residues. Trimming removed 6 bases from V and 5 bases from J, with 22 bases in between. CDR3 nucleotides: TGTGCCAGCAGTCCATCGGCTGGGCAGGGAGGGTATGGCTACACCTTC. As protein: CASSPSAGQGGYGYTF.

V gene TRBV5-1 combines with J gene TRBJ2-3; D is possibly TRBD2 (6 bases). This CDR3 contains 14 residues. Germline V CDR1 and CDR2: SGHRS, YFSETQ. The germline V and J ends were trimmed by 0 bases and 2 bases, with 7 bases remaining between them. The CDR3 sequence is CASSLGTTTDTQYF. The CDR3 DNA reads TGCGCCAGCAGCTTGGGGACTACCACAGATACGCAGTATTTT.

This chain uses TRBV19 with TRBJ2-7, with 11 nucleotides matching TRBD1. Germline values: CDR1 LNHDA, CDR2 SQIVND (reference sequence). V was pared by 5 bases and J by 2 bases, with 5 bases of the junction left unmatched. The length of the CDR3 is 15 residues. The CDR3 reads CASSLGTGGAYEQYF. DNA of the CDR3: TGTGCCAGTAGTCTCGGGACAGGGGGTGCCTACGAGCAGTACTTC.